The 7 T cell receptor beta chains given below trace back to one sample, sequenced in a study of graft-versus-host responses after intestinal transplantation. TCRdb's copy holds only in-frame clones and misses some; the assay was immunoSEQ multiplex PCR. The sample gives tens of thousands of clones, less than 85% of which show up once; roughly 0.45% is in the top ten. No antigen has been identified for these receptors. Sequenced here: unstimulated CD4+ T cells sorted from spleen or lymph node cells, sampled before transplant. These receptors originate from a human donor who was the organ donor for an intestinal transplant.

This clone was found a few times. The chain employs TRBV10-3 and TRBJ2-4; weak D call: TRBD1 (7 bases). V dropped 5 bases and J dropped 4 bases, with 15 bases sitting between them. Germline lookup yields CDR1 ENHRY and CDR2 SYGVKD. The CDR3 loop spans 15 amino acids. The CDR3, as DNA: TGTGCCATCAGTAATCCAGGGGGGACAAAAAACATTCAGTACTTC. Translated: CAISNPGGTKNIQYF.

This chain links TRBV5-1 with TRBJ2-2, with 10 bases that match TRBD2. The germline gives CDR1 SGHRS, CDR2 YFSETQ. With V trimmed by 10 bases and J by 2 bases, 14 bases remained unmatched. This CDR3 region has 17 residues. The CDR3 sequence is CAPHPPGLATNTGELFF. For the CDR3, the DNA is TGCGCCCCCCACCCCCCGGGACTAGCGACCAACACCGGGGAGCTGTTTTTT.

The chain employs TRBV19 and TRBJ2-7, with D tentatively TRBD2 (5 bases). Trimming removed 7 bases from V and 6 bases from J, with 22 bases in between. The germline V gene encodes CDR1 LNHDA and CDR2 SQIVND (reference sequence). CDR3 length: 15 residues. CDR3 sequence reads: CASTQSEGVGAEQYF. DNA of the CDR3: TGTGCCAGTACTCAATCCGAGGGAGTCGGAGCCGAGCAGTACTTC.

This chain joins TRBV5-4 and TRBJ2-2; D not resolved. V shed 5 bases and J shed 3 bases, with 8 bases lying between them. This CDR3 has 13 residues. Germline CDR1 SGHNT, CDR2 YYREEE (reference sequence). The CDR3 sequence: CASSLGYTGELFF. The CDR3 DNA is TGTGCCAGCAGTTTAGGTTACACCGGGGAGCTGTTTTTT.

The chain is built from TRBV10-3 and TRBJ1-2; D is uncertain. Looked up from germline, CDR1 is ENHRY and CDR2 is SYGVKD. This CDR3 has 13 residues. Between the trimmed V and J ends, which lost 7 bases and 5 bases, there was a span of 14 bases. This CDR3 reads CAINADVGYGYTF. CDR3 in DNA: TGTGCCATCAACGCCGATGTTGGGTATGGCTACACCTTC.

The chain couples TRBV2 to TRBJ2-3, with 7 bases that match TRBD2. The germline V gene has CDR1 SNHLY and CDR2 FYNNEI. The CDR3 is 14 amino acids. V was pared by 7 bases and J by 3 bases, with 7 bases of the junction left unmatched. CDR3 in DNA: TGTGCCAGCAAGGGCGGGAGAGTGACAGATACGCAGTATTTT. Translated, it gives CASKGGRVTDTQYF.

V is TRBV23-1 and J is TRBJ2-7; D not resolved. TRBV23-1 is recorded as an ORF, its role being uncertain. Deletions cut 6 bases from V and 3 bases from J, with 15 bases between. This CDR3 contains 14 residues. CDR3 sequence reads: CASSSDLSLYEQYF. CDR3 bases: TGCGCCAGCAGCTCGGACCTATCTCTCTACGAGCAGTACTTC.